Sequencing of this T cell receptor (beta chain) was carried out in a study of technical replicates of blood from several donors. TCRdb's table, derived via immunoSEQ multiplex PCR, lists solely in-frame clones and lacks some. The sample records about 75,000 clones, around 97% being singletons. Trimming took 1 base from V and 7 from J; bases not matched to a gene: 9. In germline, CDR1 is SGDLS, CDR2 YYNGEE. The CDR3 consists of 16 residues. The chain has TRBV9 and TRBJ2-2; 8 bases agree with TRBD1. The sequenced sample consisted of T cells isolated from PBMCs. This TCR was sampled from a human donor in good health. CDR3 bases: TGTGCCAGCAGCGTACGAGAGACAGGGGCTGGCGGGGAGCTGTTTTTT. This sequence encodes CASSVRETGAGGELFF.